This TCR beta chain was recovered during a study of blood T cell repertoires in COVID-19. Study overall: COVID-19 samples, acute and convalescent, were from the United States, Italy and Spain. Nucleic acid was either cDNA or gDNA, and it came from T cells, B-cell-depleted T cells, or PBMCs.

Trimming left V 4 bases short and J 3 bases short, with 10 bases between. The CDR3 consists of 15 residues. In germline, CDR1 is LGHDT, CDR2 YNNKEL (reference sequence). In the original analysis: Amplified reference gene primers provided the basis for estimating nucleated cell counts. Data came from immunoSEQ multiplex PCR; TCRdb stores just in-frame clones and leaves some out. Clone size and the V and J calls come from that table; the DNA yielded D and trimming. The sample lists some 250,000 clones, around 86% occurring once. The sequenced sample was peripheral blood. The chain uses TRBV3-1 (or the pseudogene TRBV3-2) and TRBJ1-6, with D maybe TRBD1 (5 bases). The sequence came from a woman aged 55-70 years with active or convalescent COVID-19. The CDR3 DNA follows: TGTGCCAGCAGCCTTGGACATCTCTATAATTCACCCCTCCACTTT. This gives the protein CASSLGHLYNSPLHF.